This T cell receptor beta chain was recovered during a study of T cells after yellow fever vaccination. Trimming pared 2 bases from V and 6 bases from J, leaving 11 bases between. This CDR3 spans 15 amino acids. Germline V gene data show CDR1 as KGHSH and CDR2 as LQKENI. Generation of TCR cDNA used 5'RACE template switching (which added a universal primer site and UMIs). In TCRdb, the 5' RACE reads were re-called with MiXCR into one record per CDR3 protein. This sample has some 240,000 distinct CDR3 sequences, with roughly 3% found just once. Study outcomes and limitations: The presence of abundant clonotypes contaminating from the bulk population was possible in FACS-sorted repertoires.

This clonotype was picked up a small number of times. Its antigen is undetermined. This sample comprised CD4+ T cells sorted from PBMCs, obtained 10 days after the yellow fever booster vaccination. The sequence was obtained from a young man who received the YFV17D yellow fever vaccine. This sequence joins TRBV18 and TRBJ1-6; possible D gene TRBD1, 6 bases. Written as DNA, the CDR3 is TGTGCCAGCTCACCAACCGGGACACCTAATTCACCCCTCCACTTT. Amino acid sequence: CASSPTGTPNSPLHF.